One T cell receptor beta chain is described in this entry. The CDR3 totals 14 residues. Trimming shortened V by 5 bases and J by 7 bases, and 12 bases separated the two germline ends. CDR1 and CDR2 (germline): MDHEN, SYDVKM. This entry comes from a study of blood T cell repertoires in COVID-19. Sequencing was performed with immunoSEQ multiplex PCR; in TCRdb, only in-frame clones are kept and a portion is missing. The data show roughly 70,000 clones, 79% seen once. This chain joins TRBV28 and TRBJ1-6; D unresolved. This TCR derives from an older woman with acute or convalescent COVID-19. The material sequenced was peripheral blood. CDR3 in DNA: TGTGCCAGCAGTCCTGGACTGCCGAATTCACCCCTCCACTTT. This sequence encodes CASSPGLPNSPLHF.